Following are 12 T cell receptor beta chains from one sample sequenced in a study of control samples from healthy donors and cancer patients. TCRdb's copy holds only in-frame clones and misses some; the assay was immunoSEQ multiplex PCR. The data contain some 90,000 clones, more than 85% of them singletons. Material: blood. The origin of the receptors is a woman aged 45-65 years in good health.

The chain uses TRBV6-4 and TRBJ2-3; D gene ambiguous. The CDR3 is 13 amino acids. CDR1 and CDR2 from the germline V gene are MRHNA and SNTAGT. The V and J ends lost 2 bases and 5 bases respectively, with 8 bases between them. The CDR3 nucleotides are TGTGCCAGCAGTGACACCGGATTAGATACGCAGTATTTT. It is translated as CASSDTGLDTQYF.

The CDR3 here is CATSDGVGVYNEQFF. CDR3 DNA: TGTGCCACCAGCGATGGGGTTGGGGTCTACAATGAGCAGTTCTTC. The chain links TRBV15 to TRBJ2-1; unclear D gene. CDR3 size: 15 residues. Germline V gene lookup returns CDR1 LNHNV and CDR2 YYDKDF (reference sequence). Trimming pared 5 bases from V and 3 bases from J, leaving 14 bases between. The complete variable domain, with remaining parts taken from reference TRBV15 and TRBJ2-1, reads DAMVIQNPRYQVTQFGKPVTLSCSQTLNHNVMYWYQQKSSQAPKLLFHYYDKDFNNEADTPDNFQSRRPNTSFCFLDIRSPGLGDTAMYLCATSDGVGVYNEQFFGPGTRLTVL.

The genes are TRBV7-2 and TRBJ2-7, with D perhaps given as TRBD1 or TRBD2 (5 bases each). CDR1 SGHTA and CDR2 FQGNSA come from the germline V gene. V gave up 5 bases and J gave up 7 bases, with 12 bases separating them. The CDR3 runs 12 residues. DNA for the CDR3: TGTGCCAGCAGCCCGAGGGGACGTGAGCAGTACTTC. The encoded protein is CASSPRGREQYF.

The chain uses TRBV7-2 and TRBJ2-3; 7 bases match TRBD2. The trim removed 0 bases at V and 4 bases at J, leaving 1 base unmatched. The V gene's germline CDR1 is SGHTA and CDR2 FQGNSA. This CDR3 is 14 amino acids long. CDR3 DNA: TGTGCCAGCAGCTTAGCCGCGGGAGCAGATACGCAGTATTTT. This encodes CASSLAAGADTQYF.

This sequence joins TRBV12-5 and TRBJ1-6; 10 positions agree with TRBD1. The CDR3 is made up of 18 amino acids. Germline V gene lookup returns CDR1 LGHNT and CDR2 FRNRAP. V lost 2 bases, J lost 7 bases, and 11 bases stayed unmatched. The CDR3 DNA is TGTGCTAGTGGTTTGTTTTGGAAGGGGGACAGGGGAAATTCACCCCTCCACTTT. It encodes CASGLFWKGDRGNSPLHF.

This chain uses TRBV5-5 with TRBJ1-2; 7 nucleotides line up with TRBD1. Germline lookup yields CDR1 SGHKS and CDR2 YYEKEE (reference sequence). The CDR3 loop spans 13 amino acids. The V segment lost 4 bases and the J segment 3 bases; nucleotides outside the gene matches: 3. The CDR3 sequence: CASSPDRDYGYTF. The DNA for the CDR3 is TGTGCCAGCAGCCCCGACAGGGACTATGGCTACACCTTC.

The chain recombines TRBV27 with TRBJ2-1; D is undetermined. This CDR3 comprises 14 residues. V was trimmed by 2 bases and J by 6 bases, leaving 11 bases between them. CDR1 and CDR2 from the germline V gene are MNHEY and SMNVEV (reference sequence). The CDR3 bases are TGTGCCAGCAGTTTAACCAGGTACACCAATGAGCAGTTCTTC. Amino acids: CASSLTRYTNEQFF.

CDR3 residues: CASSRRGGVSTGANVLTF. The CDR3 DNA reads as TGTGCCAGCAGCCGGAGGGGGGGTGTGAGCACCGGGGCCAACGTCCTGACTTTC. This rearrangement joins TRBV7-2 to TRBJ2-6; D might be TRBD2 (7 bases). The CDR3 is made up of 18 amino acids. Germline V CDR1 and CDR2: SGHTA, FQGNSA. V was cut by 5 bases and J by 4 bases, with 21 bases left in between.

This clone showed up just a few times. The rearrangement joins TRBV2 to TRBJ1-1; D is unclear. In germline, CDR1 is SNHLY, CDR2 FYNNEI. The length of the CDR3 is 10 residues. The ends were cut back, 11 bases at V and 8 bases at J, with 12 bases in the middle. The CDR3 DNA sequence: TGTGCCGGCTCCGAGTACGAAGCTTTCTTT. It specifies CAGSEYEAFF.

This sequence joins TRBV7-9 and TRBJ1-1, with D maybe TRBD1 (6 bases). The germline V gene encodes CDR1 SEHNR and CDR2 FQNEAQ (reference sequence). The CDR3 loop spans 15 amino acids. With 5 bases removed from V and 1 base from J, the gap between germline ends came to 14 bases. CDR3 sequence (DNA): TGTGCCAGCAGCCAAACGGGACACCGGAACACTGAAGCTTTCTTT. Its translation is CASSQTGHRNTEAFF.

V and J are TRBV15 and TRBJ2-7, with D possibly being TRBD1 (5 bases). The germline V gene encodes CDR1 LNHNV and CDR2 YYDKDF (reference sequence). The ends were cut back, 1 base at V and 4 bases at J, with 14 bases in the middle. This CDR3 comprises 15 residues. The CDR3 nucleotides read TGTGCCACCAGCAGAGGTCAGGGTAGTCAGTACGAGCAGTACTTC. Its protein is CATSRGQGSQYEQYF.

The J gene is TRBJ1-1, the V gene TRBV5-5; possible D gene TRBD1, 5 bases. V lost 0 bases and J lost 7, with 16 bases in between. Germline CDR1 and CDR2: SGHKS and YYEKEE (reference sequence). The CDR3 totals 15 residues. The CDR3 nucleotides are TGTGCCAGCAGCTTGGTGGGGGGGAACCGAGTTGAAGCTTTCTTT. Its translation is CASSLVGGNRVEAFF.